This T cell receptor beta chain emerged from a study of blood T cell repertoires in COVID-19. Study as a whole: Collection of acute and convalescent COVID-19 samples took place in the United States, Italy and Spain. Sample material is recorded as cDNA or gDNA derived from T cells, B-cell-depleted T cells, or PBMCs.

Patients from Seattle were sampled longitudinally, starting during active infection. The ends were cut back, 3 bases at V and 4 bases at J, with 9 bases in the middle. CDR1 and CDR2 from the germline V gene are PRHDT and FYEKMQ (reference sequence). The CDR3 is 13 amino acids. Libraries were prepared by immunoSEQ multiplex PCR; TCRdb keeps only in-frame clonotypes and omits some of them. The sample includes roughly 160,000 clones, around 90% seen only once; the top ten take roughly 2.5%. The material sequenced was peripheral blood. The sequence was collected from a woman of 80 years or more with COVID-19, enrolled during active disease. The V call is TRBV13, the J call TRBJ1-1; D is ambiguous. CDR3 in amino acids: CASSFGGSTEAFF. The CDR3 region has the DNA TGTGCCAGCAGCTTCGGAGGAAGCACTGAAGCTTTCTTT.